Listed here are 28 T cell receptor beta chains from one sample, sequenced in a study of CD4+ T cells in melanoma. Assay used: immunoSEQ multiplex PCR; TCRdb lists only in-frame clones, some missing. In the table there are 20,000 or so clones, around 80% of which are singletons. The receptor set was obtained from a human donor with melanoma.

The chain uses TRBV6-1 and TRBJ2-1, with TRBD2 matching over 8 bases. V lost 6 bases, J lost 3 bases, and 7 bases stayed unmatched. The CDR3 runs to 15 residues. Looked up from germline, CDR1 is MNHNS and CDR2 is SASEGT. The CDR3 nucleotides are TGTGCCAGCAGGCGAGCGGGGGCCTTCTACAATGAGCAGTTCTTC. Its translation is CASRRAGAFYNEQFF.

CDR3 bases: TGTGCCAGCAGCGTAGTGGGGGCCGGTAGGGATACGCAGTATTTT. It codes for CASSVVGAGRDTQYF. The V gene is TRBV9, the J gene TRBJ2-3; D possibly corresponds to TRBD1 (6 bases). V gave up 0 bases and J gave up 6 bases, with 14 bases separating them. The germline gives CDR1 SGDLS, CDR2 YYNGEE. The CDR3 is 15 amino acids.

By its share, this clone is medium-sized. The V call is TRBV6-6, the J call TRBJ1-1; TRBD1 aligns across 11 bases. V lost 5 bases, J lost 10 bases, and 6 bases stayed unmatched. The CDR3 is made up of 13 amino acids. Germline V gene lookup returns CDR1 MNHNY and CDR2 SVGAGI (reference sequence). CDR3: CASSTGQGVGAFF. The CDR3, as DNA: TGTGCCAGCAGTACGGGACAGGGGGTGGGAGCTTTCTTT.

This chain connects TRBV10-3 to TRBJ1-2, with a tentative D call TRBD1 (6 bases). The CDR3 sequence is 14 residues long. With 3 bases removed from V and 4 bases from J, the gap between germline ends came to 12 bases. Germline lookup yields CDR1 ENHRY and CDR2 SYGVKD. This CDR3 is CAISDPVGGYGYTF. Written as DNA, the CDR3 is TGTGCCATCAGTGACCCGGTAGGGGGCTATGGCTACACCTTC.

V gene TRBV18 combines with J gene TRBJ2-5; D unclear. Germline CDR1 KGHSH, CDR2 LQKENI. CDR3 length: 13 amino acids. The V end was cut by 2 bases, the J end by 3 bases, with 7 bases between. CDR3 sequence: CASSPNLEETQYF. CDR3 in DNA: TGTGCCAGCTCACCAAATCTGGAAGAGACCCAGTACTTC.

The gene calls are TRBV18 and TRBJ1-6; no reliable D call. This CDR3 region has 15 residues. V was pared by 3 bases and J by 3 bases, with 9 bases between. CDR1 and CDR2 from the germline V gene are KGHSH and LQKENI. The DNA for the CDR3 is TGTGCCAGCTCACCTGGTTCACACTATAATTCACCCCTCCACTTT. As protein: CASSPGSHYNSPLHF.

This chain joins TRBV11-1 and TRBJ1-5; no clear D gene. The CDR3 totals 13 residues. Germline assignment: CDR1 SGHAT and CDR2 FQDESV (reference sequence). V lost 5 bases, J lost 10 bases, and 15 bases lay in between. The CDR3 here is CASSPAPTLPQHF. DNA of the CDR3: TGTGCCAGCAGCCCTGCCCCCACCCTACCCCAGCATTTT.

The chain employs TRBV7-9 and TRBJ1-1; 8 positions match TRBD1. Germline V gene sequence: CDR1 SEHNR, CDR2 FQNEAQ (reference sequence). The ends lost 5 bases at V and 3 bases at J; junction bases unmatched: 5. There are 14 residues in the CDR3. The chain's CDR3 is CASSLGQGHTEAFF. As DNA, the CDR3 is TGTGCCAGCAGCCTAGGACAGGGCCACACTGAAGCTTTCTTT.

The DNA of the CDR3 is TGTGCCAGCATCGACGGGGCCGGGGAGCTGTTTTTT. Its protein product is CASIDGAGELFF. The chain uses TRBV7-9 and TRBJ2-2, with D perhaps matching TRBD2 (5 bases). Germline-derived CDR1 and CDR2 are SEHNR and FQNEAQ (reference sequence). The CDR3 runs 12 residues. The ends were cut back, 7 bases at V and 6 bases at J, with 9 bases in the middle.

This clone was recorded a few times. This sequence joins TRBV6-6 and TRBJ2-7; 11 nucleotides agree with TRBD1. There are 14 residues in the CDR3. Germline CDR1 reads MNHNY; CDR2 reads SVGAGI (reference sequence). J lost 7 bases, V lost 5 bases, and 7 bases had no gene match. This chain's CDR3 is CASSGGTGGLEQYF. In DNA form, the CDR3 reads TGTGCCAGCAGTGGGGGGACAGGGGGGTTGGAGCAGTACTTC.

The DNA for the CDR3 is TGTGCCAGCGTACAGGGCCCGGGAGGCTACACCTTC. This translates into CASVQGPGGYTF. The chain carries TRBV2 and TRBJ1-2, with D maybe TRBD1 (6 bases). The germline V and J ends were trimmed by 8 bases and 8 bases, with 15 bases remaining between them. This CDR3 region has 12 residues. Germline V gene sequence: CDR1 SNHLY, CDR2 FYNNEI.

This clone was detected only once. This sequence joins TRBV13 and TRBJ2-3; D gene uncertain. Between the trimmed V and J ends, which lost 2 bases and 5 bases, there was a span of 8 bases. CDR1 is PRHDT, CDR2 FYEKMQ, per germline (reference sequence). The CDR3 is 13 amino acids. CDR3 sequence reads: CASSLKRGDTQYF. The CDR3 DNA is TGTGCCAGCAGCTTAAAACGTGGAGATACGCAGTATTTT.

The rearrangement uses TRBV27 and TRBJ1-5, with no clear D. Trimming pared 5 bases from V and 0 bases from J, leaving 11 bases between. The CDR3 consists of 15 residues. Germline V gene data show CDR1 as MNHEY and CDR2 as SMNVEV (reference sequence). The CDR3, as DNA: TGTGCCAGCAGTCTTACGCCATATAGCAATCAGCCCCAGCATTTT. Encoded protein: CASSLTPYSNQPQHF.

J is TRBJ2-7 and V is TRBV19, with TRBD1 as a possible D gene (5 bases). The V gene's germline CDR1 is LNHDA and CDR2 SQIVND (reference sequence). This CDR3 region has 14 residues. Trimming removed 4 bases at V and 2 bases at J, with 12 bases between. The CDR3: CASSTPDIPYEQYF. The CDR3 nucleotides read TGTGCCAGTAGTACCCCGGACATCCCCTACGAGCAGTACTTC.

This chain connects TRBV7-3 to TRBJ2-3; 7 nucleotides line up with TRBD2. The V segment lost 5 bases and the J segment 3 bases; nucleotides outside the gene matches: 5. The CDR3 contains 14 residues. Looked up from germline, CDR1 is SGHTA and CDR2 is FQGTGA. The CDR3 DNA reads as TGTGCCAGCAGCGCGCGGGGGAGAACAGATACGCAGTATTTT. Protein product: CASSARGRTDTQYF.

The chain combines TRBV6-9 with TRBJ2-1; 9 bases align to TRBD2. This CDR3 is 15 amino acids long. The germline V gene has CDR1 MNHGY and CDR2 SVAAGI. Germline trimming cut 6 bases from V and 10 bases from J; bases unmatched to any gene: 13. The CDR3 nucleotides read TGTGCCAGCAGGACGAGGCGGGGGGGCCTTGGGGAGCAGTTCTTC. The encoded protein is CASRTRRGGLGEQFF.

The chain carries TRBV5-1 and TRBJ1-1, with D perhaps TRBD1 (5 bases). The CDR3 spans 14 residues. The V gene's germline CDR1 is SGHRS and CDR2 YFSETQ. V lost 6 bases and J lost 0, with 12 bases in between. In nucleotides, the CDR3 is TGCGCCAGCATGGCCGGGACCATGAACACTGAAGCTTTCTTT. This codes for CASMAGTMNTEAFF.

The chain's CDR3 is CASRTYRLAGGREQFF. The DNA of the CDR3 is TGTGCCAGCAGGACTTATCGACTAGCGGGGGGGCGTGAGCAGTTCTTC. This sequence joins TRBV27 and TRBJ2-1; 14 nucleotides line up with TRBD2. In germline, CDR1 is MNHEY, CDR2 SMNVEV (reference sequence). CDR3 size: 16 residues. The V segment lost 6 bases and the J segment 9 bases; nucleotides outside the gene matches: 10.

The chain is built from TRBV5-1 and TRBJ2-5; TRBD2 might be the D (5 bases). Germline assignment: CDR1 SGHRS and CDR2 YFSETQ. There are 18 residues in the CDR3. The ends were cut back, 0 bases at V and 5 bases at J, with 23 bases in the middle. The DNA for the CDR3 is TGCGCCAGCAGCTTGGGGGCCAACCAGAACATAGGCGGGGAGACCCAGTACTTC. Its protein is CASSLGANQNIGGETQYF.

This chain joins TRBV6-5 and TRBJ1-6; D not resolved. This CDR3 region has 12 residues. Germline values: CDR1 MNHEY, CDR2 SVGAGI. This CDR3 reads CASQGHNSPLHF. For the CDR3, the DNA is TGTGCGAGCCAAGGTCATAATTCACCCCTCCACTTT.

The chain carries TRBV10-3 and TRBJ2-7, with 16 nucleotides matching TRBD2. Germline V lookup: CDR1 ENHRY, CDR2 SYGVKD. The CDR3 runs 16 residues. With 6 bases clipped from V and 6 bases from J, the junction kept 8 bases outside the gene matches. The CDR3 is CAISAGTSGGAGEQYF. CDR3 nucleotide sequence: TGTGCCATCAGCGCCGGGACTAGCGGGGGGGCCGGCGAGCAGTACTTC.

The chain carries TRBV10-3 and TRBJ2-7, with a weak D call TRBD1 (6 bases). Germline V gives CDR1 ENHRY, CDR2 SYGVKD. CDR3 length: 16 amino acids. V was shortened by 6 bases and J by 6 bases, with 24 bases between the two germline ends. The CDR3 protein is CAISPTGKGRQGEQYF. For the CDR3, the DNA is TGTGCCATCAGCCCGACAGGAAAGGGGCGTCAGGGCGAGCAGTACTTC.

The CDR3 region has the DNA TGCGCCAGCAGCCAAGACGAGGACCTTAATGAAAAACTGTTTTTT. Protein: CASSQDEDLNEKLFF. The chain employs TRBV4-1 and TRBJ1-4; the D is unclear. The CDR3 sequence is 15 residues long. V shed 0 bases and J shed 4 bases, with 9 bases lying between them. CDR1 and CDR2 from the germline V gene are MGHRA and YSYEKL.

This clone was recorded only once. The CDR3 region has the DNA TGCGCCAGCAGCTCTCATCTTAGCGGGGGGGCCTACGAGCAGTACTTC. This sequence encodes CASSSHLSGGAYEQYF. The chain employs TRBV5-1 and TRBJ2-7; 11 nucleotides match TRBD2. CDR1 and CDR2 (germline): SGHRS, YFSETQ. J lost 2 bases, V lost 3 bases, and 7 bases had no gene match. The CDR3 is 16 amino acids. The whole variable domain, filled in from reference TRBV5-1 and TRBJ2-7, reads KAGVTQTPRYLIKTRGQQVTLSCSPISGHRSVSWYQQTPGQGLQFLFEYFSETQRNKGNFPGRFSGRQFSNSRSEMNVSTLELGDSALYLCASSSHLSGGAYEQYFGPGTRLTVT.

This chain links TRBV19 with TRBJ1-3; a weak D match, TRBD1 (6 bases). This CDR3 is 14 amino acids long. Trimming removed 3 bases at V and 4 bases at J, with 10 bases between. Germline V lookup: CDR1 LNHDA, CDR2 SQIVND (reference sequence). DNA for the CDR3: TGTGCCAGTAGTATGGGGGCCTTCGGAAACACCATATATTTT. Its protein is CASSMGAFGNTIYF.

This chain connects TRBV6-1 to TRBJ2-1; 9 positions match TRBD1. This CDR3 comprises 14 residues. The V gene's germline CDR1 is MNHNS and CDR2 SASEGT. With 4 bases clipped from V and 8 bases from J, the junction kept 6 bases outside the gene matches. CDR3 sequence (DNA): TGTGCCAGCAGTGCCCGGACAGGGGTCGATGAGCAGTTCTTC. Encoded protein: CASSARTGVDEQFF.

This clone was counted once. The V call is TRBV5-5, the J call TRBJ2-1; D is possibly TRBD2 (7 bases). V was trimmed by 4 bases and J by 4 bases, leaving 15 bases between them. Germline values: CDR1 SGHKS, CDR2 YYEKEE (reference sequence). CDR3 length: 15 residues. The CDR3 DNA reads as TGTGCCAGCAGCCCCAGGGGCGGGGGTTACAATGAGCAGTTCTTC. It yields the protein CASSPRGGGYNEQFF.

The V and J genes are TRBV9 and TRBJ1-2; D remains ambiguous. V was clipped by 0 bases and J by 0 bases, with 9 bases between them. This CDR3 contains 15 residues. Germline V gene sequence: CDR1 SGDLS, CDR2 YYNGEE. CDR3 residues: CASSVGTASNYGYTF. The CDR3 nucleotides read TGTGCCAGCAGCGTAGGTACAGCGTCTAACTATGGCTACACCTTC.